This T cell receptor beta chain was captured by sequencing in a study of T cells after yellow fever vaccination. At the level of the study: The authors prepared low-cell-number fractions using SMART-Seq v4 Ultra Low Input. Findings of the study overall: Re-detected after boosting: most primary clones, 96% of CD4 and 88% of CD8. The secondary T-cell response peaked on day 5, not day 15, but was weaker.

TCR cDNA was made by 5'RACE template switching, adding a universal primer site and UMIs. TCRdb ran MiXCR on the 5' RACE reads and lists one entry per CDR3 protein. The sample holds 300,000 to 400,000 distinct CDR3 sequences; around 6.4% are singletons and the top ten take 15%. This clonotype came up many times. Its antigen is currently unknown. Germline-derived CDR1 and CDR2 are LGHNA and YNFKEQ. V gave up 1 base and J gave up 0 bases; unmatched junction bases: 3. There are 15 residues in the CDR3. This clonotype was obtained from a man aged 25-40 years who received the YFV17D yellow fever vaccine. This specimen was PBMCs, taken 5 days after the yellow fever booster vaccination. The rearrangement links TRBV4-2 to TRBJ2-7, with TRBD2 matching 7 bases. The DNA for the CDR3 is TGTGCCAGCAGCCAAGGGGGGGGAGACTCCTACGAGCAGTACTTC. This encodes CASSQGGGDSYEQYF.